These 5 T cell receptor beta chains share one sample of origin, sequenced in a study of OX40 agonist ivuxolimab in advanced cancers. The data were produced by immunoSEQ multiplex PCR, yet TCRdb's version contains in-frame clones alone and is incomplete. This table holds 30,000 to 45,000 clones, roughly 69% found once. Sequenced here: CD4+ or CD8+ T cells sorted from blood, sampled in a trial of the OX40 agonist ivuxolimab. The receptors shown here come from an adult with an advanced solid tumor such as melanoma, head and neck, liver or kidney cancer.

The chain combines TRBV5-1 with TRBJ2-5; possible D gene TRBD1, 6 bases. Germline V lookup: CDR1 SGHRS, CDR2 YFSETQ. With 0 bases removed from V and 8 bases from J, the gap between germline ends came to 14 bases. The length of the CDR3 is 14 residues. CDR3 loop: CASSLAEQGSTQYF. The CDR3 DNA is TGCGCCAGCAGCTTGGCCGAACAGGGATCAACCCAGTACTTC.

The V call is TRBV6-5, the J call TRBJ1-1; no clear D. The CDR3 has 13 amino acids. The germline V gene has CDR1 MNHEY and CDR2 SVGAGI. Between the trimmed V and J ends, which lost 2 bases and 1 base, there was a span of 5 bases. This CDR3 is CASSYGQNTEAFF. CDR3 bases: TGTGCCAGCAGTTACGGTCAGAACACTGAAGCTTTCTTT.

The chain employs TRBV7-9 and TRBJ2-2; D perhaps matches TRBD1 (6 bases). The CDR3 is 14 amino acids. Between the trimmed V and J ends, which lost 4 bases and 3 bases, there was a span of 9 bases. Germline V gene sequence: CDR1 SEHNR, CDR2 FQNEAQ (reference sequence). CDR3 bases: TGTGCCAGCAGCTCGGACAGCTACACCGGGGAGCTGTTTTTT. Encoded protein: CASSSDSYTGELFF. Full variable domain (rest looked up from reference TRBV7-9 and TRBJ2-2): DTGVSQNPRHKITKRGQNVTFRCDPISEHNRLYWYRQTLGQGPEFLTYFQNEAQLEKSRLLSDRFSAERPKGSFSTLEIQRTEQGDSAMYLCASSSDSYTGELFFGEGSRLTVL.

The genes are TRBV6-6 and TRBJ1-5, with 7 bases aligning to TRBD1. The CDR3 length is 16 residues. From germline, CDR1 is MNHNY and CDR2 SVGAGI (reference sequence). V shed 6 bases, J shed 2 bases, and the junction held 10 bases outside the gene matches. The CDR3 here is CASRSTQGGGNQPQHF. DNA of the CDR3: TGTGCCAGCAGATCGACTCAGGGGGGCGGCAATCAGCCCCAGCATTTT.

Turning to this clone: A far larger clone is only one base removed, so a read error is likely. Here the CDR3 reads CASSEGAGVNQPQHF. The CDR3 coding sequence is TGTGCCAGCAGTGAGGGGGCGGGGGTCAATCAGCCCCAGCATTTT. The rearrangement links TRBV27 to TRBJ1-5; 7 bases align to TRBD1. V dropped 5 bases and J dropped 3; count of bases not matched to a gene: 7. The germline gives CDR1 MNHEY, CDR2 SMNVEV (reference sequence). CDR3 length equals 15 residues.